The rows below give T cell receptor beta chains drawn from one sample of a study of T cells after yellow fever vaccination. TCRdb ran MiXCR on the 5' RACE reads and lists one entry per CDR3 protein. The sample carries some 560,000 distinct CDR3 sequences, about a fifth recorded once. The sequencing used PBMCs, collected 15 days after the yellow fever booster vaccination. The receptor source for this set is a man aged 30 to 45 who received the YFV17D yellow fever vaccine. Both conserved end residues are part of each CDR3. The D gene is left open where the match is weak. Some rows have no size entry. The others give once, few or many, or a class for an expanded clone.

V,D,size,J,CDR3
TRBV20-1,-,few,TRBJ2-3,CSARLAADTQYF
TRBV12-3/TRBV12-4,-,-,TRBJ2-1,CASGPYTEQFF
TRBV29-1,-,-,TRBJ1-5,CSVASGVDQPQHF
TRBV5-6,-,-,TRBJ2-4,CASSFLAPFPKNIQYF
TRBV5-5,-,few,TRBJ2-7,CASRRRSGDRYEQYF
TRBV28,-,-,TRBJ2-4,CASSLFSGLAKNIQYF
TRBV6-2/TRBV6-3,TRBD2,-,TRBJ2-1,CASSLTSGRPHYNEQFF
TRBV28,-,-,TRBJ2-2,CASSLLTSSGELFF
TRBV12-3/TRBV12-4,TRBD2,few,TRBJ2-7,CASRPGTSGWWEQYF
TRBV20-1,TRBD2,few,TRBJ2-3,CSAGKTSGRASDTQYF
TRBV5-1,TRBD1,-,TRBJ2-7,CASSWGTATYEQYF
TRBV7-2,TRBD2,-,TRBJ2-7,CASSLARASGPYEQYF
TRBV5-1,-,-,TRBJ2-1,CASTLASSYNEQFF
TRBV10-3,TRBD2,-,TRBJ2-5,CAISKGSGREGIETQYF
TRBV15,TRBD2,-,TRBJ2-3,CATSRDGGLAGVPDTQYF
TRBV5-4,TRBD1,few,TRBJ2-2,CASSLVGQGAGELFF
TRBV7-6,TRBD1,-,TRBJ1-5,CASSSGQGAGQPQHF
TRBV5-1,TRBD2,few,TRBJ2-1,CASSHSGEATYNEQFF
TRBV6-1,-,-,TRBJ2-5,CASSPWGIRETQYF
TRBV27,-,-,TRBJ2-3,CASSLLGAADTQYF
TRBV5-1,TRBD2,-,TRBJ2-3,CASSWTSPTDTQYF
TRBV20-1,TRBD2,once,TRBJ2-1,CSARGDVAGHLNEQFF
TRBV21-1,-,-,TRBJ1-4,CASSKSGDNEKLFF
TRBV20-1,TRBD1,-,TRBJ1-2,CSARVFLQGRLGYTF
TRBV4-3,-,few,TRBJ1-5,CASSQDNGNQPQHF
TRBV24-1,TRBD2,-,TRBJ2-7,CATSPARGAGDYEQYF
TRBV28,-,many,TRBJ1-2,CASTEAAAYGYTF
TRBV5-1,TRBD1,-,TRBJ2-3,CASSLEAGGASDTQYF
TRBV11-2,TRBD2,-,TRBJ2-3,CASSRDYDTQYF
TRBV19,TRBD2,-,TRBJ2-3,CASSASGTTDTQYF
TRBV3-1,TRBD2,-,TRBJ2-1,CASSQDASGYNEQFF
TRBV10-3,-,few,TRBJ1-6,CAISVGDSPLHF
TRBV18,TRBD1,-,TRBJ1-1,CTSSPRIQGRNTEAFF
TRBV25-1,-,-,TRBJ2-4,CASSENLDWQVGIAKNIQYF
TRBV12-3/TRBV12-4,TRBD2,many,TRBJ2-1,CASSLGGRAYNEQFF
TRBV18,-,-,TRBJ2-3,CASSPQVEDTQYF
TRBV9,-,-,TRBJ2-5,CASSVDLMETQYF
TRBV7-2,-,few,TRBJ2-7,CASSLGLRGPYEQYF
TRBV29-1,TRBD2,-,TRBJ2-7,CSVILAGAYEQYF
TRBV20-1,-,-,TRBJ2-3,CSAIINTDTQYF
TRBV11-3,TRBD2,few,TRBJ2-1,CASSFRAVRASGKYSYNEQFF
TRBV28,TRBD1,-,TRBJ1-5,CASSLTGGHQPQHF
TRBV24-1,TRBD1,few,TRBJ2-1,CATSTGALGNEQFF
TRBV7-2,-,-,TRBJ2-3,CASSSDSNTDTQYF
TRBV5-1,TRBD1,-,TRBJ2-7,CASRRRTGIFEQYF
TRBV7-3,-,-,TRBJ2-5,CASSFGLTETQYF
TRBV28,-,-,TRBJ2-1,CASSPAQIGNEQFF
TRBV15,TRBD2,-,TRBJ2-1,CATSRGLAGGIEQFF
TRBV7-8,-,-,TRBJ2-5,CASSIWTAQKTQYF
TRBV12-1,-,-,TRBJ2-5,CASSFQLSWRGLAGVGEGETQYF
TRBV29-1,TRBD2,few,TRBJ2-5,CSIQGLAGGETQYF
TRBV19,TRBD2,-,TRBJ2-7,CASSPGLAGASYEQYF
TRBV7-2,-,few,TRBJ2-3,CASSTRVAVGADTQYF
TRBV9,TRBD1,-,TRBJ2-7,CASSVTGNPYEQYF
TRBV5-6,TRBD1,-,TRBJ2-1,CASSGAGTGWPNEQFF
TRBV10-3,-,few,TRBJ2-7,CAISEPGGLNEQYF
TRBV10-3,-,few,TRBJ2-1,CAIAREYLSNEQFF
TRBV7-9,TRBD1,few,TRBJ1-1,CASSTQGSLMNTEAFF
TRBV4-3,-,-,TRBJ2-5,CASSQDYRGQETQYF
TRBV6-1,TRBD1,few,TRBJ2-1,CASSEEQGGYNEQFF